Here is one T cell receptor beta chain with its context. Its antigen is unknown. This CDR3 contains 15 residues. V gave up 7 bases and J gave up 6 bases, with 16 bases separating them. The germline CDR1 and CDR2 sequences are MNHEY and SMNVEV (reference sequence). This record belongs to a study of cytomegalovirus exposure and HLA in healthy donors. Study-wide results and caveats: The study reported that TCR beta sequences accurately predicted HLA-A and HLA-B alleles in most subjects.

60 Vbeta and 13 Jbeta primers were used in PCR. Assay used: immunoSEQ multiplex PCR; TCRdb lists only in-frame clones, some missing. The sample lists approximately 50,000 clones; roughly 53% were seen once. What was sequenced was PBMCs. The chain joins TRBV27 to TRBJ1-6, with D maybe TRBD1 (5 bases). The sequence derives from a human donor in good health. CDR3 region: CASTDGAGLNSPLHF. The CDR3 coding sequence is TGTGCCAGCACCGATGGGGCAGGGCTTAATTCACCCCTCCACTTT.